What follows are 30 T cell receptor beta chains derived from one specimen sequenced in a study of prognosis after radiotherapy for stage I lung cancer. Two rounds of multiplex PCR amplified TCR beta CDR3 from genomic DNA. Primers (each specific to one TRBV or TRBJ gene) were used in first-round PCR. TCRdb analysed the multiplex PCR reads with MiXCR anew, one entry per CDR3 protein. The table lists more than 30,000 distinct CDR3 sequences, less than 35% of them singletons, with more than 30% in the top ten. The sequencing here drew on PBMCs, taken before or after stereotactic body radiation therapy (not recorded which). These receptors came from a donor of 50 years or more with non-small cell lung cancer.

Concerning this clonotype: Only one base separates this from a far larger clonotype, so it likely reflects a read error. This sequence joins TRBV6-4 and TRBJ2-3; a possible D gene is TRBD1 (5 bases). The CDR3 totals 17 residues. Germline V gives CDR1 MRHNA, CDR2 SNTAGT. CDR3: CDSSPQSVNPGTDTQYF. The CDR3 bases are TGTGACAGCAGTCCCCAGTCTGTCAACCCAGGGACAGATACGCAGTATTTT.

This clonotype has just one count. The V call is TRBV20-1, the J call TRBJ2-7; 7 bases are shared with TRBD2. Germline CDR1 and CDR2: DFQATT and SNEGSKA (reference sequence). J was trimmed by 3 bases and V by 8 bases; bases with no gene match: 13. The length of the CDR3 is 14 residues. CDR3 nucleotide sequence: TGCAGTTCCCTAGGTGCTAGCGGCTTCTACGAGCAGTACTTC. Translated, it gives CSSLGASGFYEQYF.

This clonotype was counted ten times or more. J is TRBJ2-7 and V is TRBV6-2 or TRBV6-3, with D hard to call. The germline V and J ends were trimmed by 4 bases and 3 bases, with 10 bases remaining between them. This CDR3 contains 13 residues. Germline V gene lookup returns CDR1 MNHEY and CDR2 SVGEGT. CDR3: CASSSPSVYEQYF. DNA for the CDR3: TGTGCCAGCAGTTCCCCCAGCGTCTACGAGCAGTACTTC.

Many counts were recorded for this clonotype. This chain links TRBV24-1 with TRBJ2-1, with a possible D match to TRBD2 (6 bases). The CDR3 is made up of 15 amino acids. Trimming removed 3 bases at V and 7 bases at J, with 15 bases between. The germline gives CDR1 KGHDR, CDR2 SFDVKD. The CDR3 sequence: CATSDAGTPSNEQFF. The CDR3 DNA sequence: TGTGCCACCAGTGATGCCGGGACTCCTTCGAATGAGCAGTTCTTC.

This clonotype was observed many times. The chain has TRBV4-1 and TRBJ2-1; 15 bases agree with TRBD2. The CDR3 runs 19 residues. CDR1 MGHRA and CDR2 YSYEKL come from the germline V gene. Trimming at V came to 3 bases and at J to 5 bases, leaving 11 bases not matched to a gene. This chain's CDR3 is CASSHQRGLAGGLNNEQFF. In nucleotides, the CDR3 is TGCGCCAGCAGCCACCAAAGAGGACTAGCGGGAGGGCTTAACAATGAGCAGTTCTTC.

This clonotype was seen ten or more times. This chain connects TRBV5-1 to TRBJ2-7; D perhaps matches TRBD1 (5 bases). Germline V gene sequence: CDR1 SGHRS, CDR2 YFSETQ. This CDR3 is built from 12 residues. V lost 4 bases and J 2 bases, leaving 7 bases between the germline ends. CDR3: CASSLGAYEQYF. The CDR3 nucleotides are TGCGCCAGCAGCCTAGGGGCCTACGAGCAGTACTTC. Complete variable domain (other parts from reference TRBV5-1 and TRBJ2-7): KAGVTQTPRYLIKTRGQQVTLSCSPISGHRSVSWYQQTPGQGLQFLFEYFSETQRNKGNFPGRFSGRQFSNSRSEMNVSTLELGDSALYLCASSLGAYEQYFGPGTRLTVT.

About this clonotype itself: Germline and junction disagree at one end, which may indicate a read error. This chain connects TRBV25-1 to TRBJ1-2; no reliable D call. This CDR3 region has 15 residues. CDR1 is MGHDK, CDR2 SYGVNS, per germline. CDR3 protein: CASSDSLKGNYGYTF. CDR3 nucleotide sequence: TGTGCCAGCAGTGACTCCCTGAAAGGGAACTATGGATACACCTTC.

This clonotype has ten or more counts. The V call is TRBV5-1, the J call TRBJ1-1; 7 nucleotides agree with TRBD1. The CDR3 length is 14 residues. The germline V gene has CDR1 SGHRS and CDR2 YFSETQ. The V segment lost 4 bases and the J segment 2 bases; nucleotides outside the gene matches: 5. The CDR3 nucleotides read TGCGCCAGCAGCACGGGACAGTTCAACACTGAAGCTTTCTTT. This gives the protein CASSTGQFNTEAFF.

About this clonotype: It differs at one base from a far larger clone, so likely a read error. The chain couples TRBV24-1 to TRBJ1-1; 7 bases align to TRBD2. The J call is doubtful: the DNA matches TRBJ2-3 better. The CDR3 sequence is 14 residues long. The germline V gene has CDR1 KGHDR and CDR2 SFDVKD. CDR3 sequence reads: CATSRECLMDTQYF. In DNA form, the CDR3 reads TGTGCCACCTCGCGGGAGTGCCTAATGGATACGCAGTATTTT.

This clonotype was detected many times. This chain uses TRBV20-1 with TRBJ2-5, with 10 bases aligning to TRBD2. The CDR3 extends over 14 amino acids. CDR1 is DFQATT and CDR2 is SNEGSKA in the germline V gene (reference sequence). The V gene end was trimmed by 4 bases and the J gene end by 4 bases; junction bases not matched to a gene: 6. The CDR3 region is CSATRTSGGETQYF. DNA of the CDR3: TGCAGTGCTACTAGGACTAGCGGTGGAGAGACCCAGTACTTC.

This clonotype came up many times. The rearrangement links TRBV7-9 to TRBJ2-2, with D perhaps assigned TRBD1 or TRBD2 (5 bases each). CDR1 is SEHNR and CDR2 is FQNEAQ in the germline V gene (reference sequence). The CDR3 loop spans 16 amino acids. The ends were cut back, 5 bases at V and 4 bases at J, with 17 bases in the middle. CDR3 nucleotides: TGTGCCAGCAGCCCTAGAGGGGCACAACCCACCGGGGAGCTGTTTTTT. Protein: CASSPRGAQPTGELFF.

This clonotype was seen many times. The rearrangement links TRBV2 to TRBJ1-4; D gene unclear. The germline gives CDR1 SNHLY, CDR2 FYNNEI. The CDR3 has 12 amino acids. V lost 5 bases and J lost 7, with 8 bases in between. In nucleotides, the CDR3 is TGTGCCAGCAGTCAAAGTTCTGAAAAACTGTTTTTT. This translates into CASSQSSEKLFF.

This chain uses TRBV19 with TRBJ2-2, with 8 bases identical to TRBD2. The V and J ends lost 4 bases and 17 bases, in that order; junction bases with no gene match: 15. CDR1 and CDR2 (germline): LNHDA, SQIVND (reference sequence). The CDR3 loop spans 14 amino acids. DNA for the CDR3: TGTGCCAGTAGTACCTGGACTAGCTCCTGGGGGCTTTTTTTT. It encodes CASSTWTSSWGLFF.

The chain uses TRBV5-1 and TRBJ2-3; 7 bases are a match to TRBD2. Germline CDR1 and CDR2: SGHRS and YFSETQ. The CDR3 totals 15 residues. V lost 3 bases and J lost 2; bases outside the gene matches: 6. The DNA for the CDR3 is TGCGCCAGCAGCTCCAGCGGGGTATCCACAGATACGCAGTATTTT. Protein: CASSSSGVSTDTQYF.

This chain links TRBV29-1 with TRBJ1-1; no clear D. The ends were cut back, 4 bases at V and 7 bases at J, with 10 bases in the middle. The CDR3 length is 11 residues. Germline CDR1 reads SQVTM; CDR2 reads ANQGSEA. CDR3 residues: CSVVSQFEAFF. The DNA of the CDR3 is TGCAGCGTTGTTTCCCAGTTTGAAGCTTTCTTT.

The rearrangement links TRBV6-4 to TRBJ2-3, with D possibly matching TRBD1 (6 bases). Germline V gene sequence: CDR1 MRHNA, CDR2 SNTAGT. V lost 2 bases and J 0 bases, leaving 6 bases between the germline ends. CDR3 length equals 14 residues. CDR3 residues: CASSDRGSTDTQYF. DNA for the CDR3: TGTGCCAGCAGTGACAGGGGGAGCACAGATACGCAGTATTTT.

This clonotype showed up many times. The CDR3 spells CASSLDRAYEQYF. The CDR3 DNA sequence: TGTGCCAGTAGCCTCGACAGGGCCTACGAGCAGTACTTC. This chain joins TRBV19 and TRBJ2-7; TRBD1 aligns across 7 bases. The J segment lost 2 bases and the V segment lost 6 bases, leaving 4 bases of the junction unmatched. Germline CDR1 reads LNHDA; CDR2 reads SQIVND (reference sequence). The CDR3 is 13 amino acids.

This clonotype was picked up a small number of times. This sequence may be a read error, since a much larger clone differs from it by one base. CDR3 region: CASVGGTNSNQPQHF. CDR3 sequence (DNA): TGTGCCAGCGTCGGCGGGACAAATAGCAATCAGCCCCAGCATTTT. The chain is built from TRBV2 and TRBJ1-5; D possibly corresponds to TRBD1 (6 bases). V lost 8 bases and J lost 0, with 14 bases in between. Germline assignment: CDR1 SNHLY and CDR2 FYNNEI. The CDR3 totals 15 residues.

Remarks on this clonotype: The limits of the CDR3 on the DNA are not certain, so only TCRdb's listed CDR3 is given. The chain combines TRBV27 with TRBJ2-1; TRBD1, as called in the table, went unchecked against the DNA. Germline CDR1 reads MNHEY; CDR2 reads SMNVEV (reference sequence). The CDR3 has 12 amino acids, counting both end residues. The CDR3: CASSFGHGTREF.

This clonotype has at least ten counts. The rearrangement joins TRBV9 to TRBJ2-2, with a possible D match to TRBD2 (6 bases). CDR1 and CDR2 from the germline V gene are SGDLS and YYNGEE. V lost 0 bases and J 1 base, leaving 7 bases between the germline ends. The CDR3 totals 15 residues. The CDR3 DNA sequence: TGTGCCAGCAGCGTAGGGGGACTGAACACCGGGGAGCTGTTTTTT. This gives the protein CASSVGGLNTGELFF.

In nucleotides, the CDR3 is TGTGCCAGCAGCTTACTCGTGGGGGGTTATACGCAGTATTTT. Its translation is CASSLLVGGYTQYF. V is TRBV7-3 and J is TRBJ2-3; D is possibly TRBD2 (6 bases). V shed 2 bases and J shed 7 bases, with 13 bases lying between them. CDR1 and CDR2 (germline): SGHTA, FQGTGA. The CDR3 totals 14 residues.

Many counts were recorded for this clonotype. The rearrangement joins TRBV7-2 to TRBJ1-2; unclear D gene. The CDR3 length is 14 residues. V lost 0 bases, J lost 1 base, and 6 bases lay in between. Germline assignment: CDR1 SGHTA and CDR2 FQGNSA. The CDR3 sequence: CASSLATGNYGYTF. The CDR3 DNA follows: TGTGCCAGCAGCTTAGCGACGGGTAACTATGGCTACACCTTC.

About this clonotype itself: A far larger clone is off by one base, so a read error is likely. This chain joins TRBV6-4 and TRBJ2-7, with D perhaps TRBD1 or TRBD2 (5 bases each). Trimming removed 5 bases from V and 3 bases from J, with 17 bases in between. The germline V gene has CDR1 MRHNA and CDR2 SNTAGT. The CDR3 has 15 residues. The CDR3 DNA sequence: TGTGCCAGCAGTTCGACATTTGCAGGGAGCTACGAGCAGTACTTC. It yields the protein CASSSTFAGSYEQYF.

Remarks on this clonotype: One junction end does not reproduce the germline sequence, and a read error may be involved. CDR3 amino acids: CASSDSGTSGAGELFF. As DNA, the CDR3 is TGTGCCAGCAGTGACTCCGGGACTAGCGGGGCCGGGGAGCTGTTTTTT. The chain links TRBV6-2 or TRBV6-3 to TRBJ2-2; 13 bases match TRBD2. Germline V gene sequence: CDR1 MNHEY, CDR2 SVGEGT. The CDR3 spans 16 residues.

V gene TRBV5-5 combines with J gene TRBJ1-6; D is ambiguous. V shed 4 bases and J shed 7 bases, with 12 bases lying between them. This CDR3 is built from 14 residues. CDR1 SGHKS and CDR2 YYEKEE come from the germline V gene (reference sequence). Here the CDR3 reads CASSTGNKNSPLHF. CDR3 DNA: TGTGCCAGCAGCACGGGCAATAAGAATTCACCCCTCCACTTT.

The V gene is TRBV28, the J gene TRBJ1-1; D might be TRBD1 (6 bases). The CDR3 is 17 amino acids. Germline V lookup: CDR1 MDHEN, CDR2 SYDVKM. The V and J ends lost 2 bases and 1 base respectively, with 17 bases between them. CDR3 sequence: CASSLINVRGRNTEAFF. The CDR3 DNA is TGTGCCAGCAGTTTAATAAATGTCAGGGGCAGGAACACTGAAGCTTTCTTT.

The V gene is TRBV18, the J gene TRBJ2-1, with TRBD1 as a possible D gene (5 bases). V was pared by 0 bases and J by 6 bases, with 12 bases between. The CDR3 length is 15 residues. Germline CDR1 is KGHSH and CDR2 is LQKENI. Written as DNA, the CDR3 is TGTGCCAGCTCACCACCTAACAGGTCACGCAATGAGCAGTTCTTC. Protein: CASSPPNRSRNEQFF.

This clonotype was observed many times. The chain has TRBV5-1 and TRBJ2-7; 13 bases are shared with TRBD2. This CDR3 contains 16 residues. V gave up 3 bases and J gave up 2 bases; unmatched junction bases: 5. Germline CDR1 reads SGHRS; CDR2 reads YFSETQ. As DNA, the CDR3 is TGCGCCAGCAGCTCCCCGACTAGCGGGGGGACCTACGAGCAGTACTTC. Amino acid sequence: CASSSPTSGGTYEQYF. Complete variable domain (other parts from reference TRBV5-1 and TRBJ2-7): KAGVTQTPRYLIKTRGQQVTLSCSPISGHRSVSWYQQTPGQGLQFLFEYFSETQRNKGNFPGRFSGRQFSNSRSEMNVSTLELGDSALYLCASSSPTSGGTYEQYFGPGTRLTVT.

This clonotype was seen only a few times. J is TRBJ2-3 and V is TRBV18, with no clear D. Germline-derived CDR1 and CDR2 are KGHSH and LQKENI. The CDR3 spans 16 residues. The V end lost 2 bases, the J end lost 0 bases, and 12 bases lay between the germline ends. DNA of the CDR3: TGTGCCAGCTCACCAAGGGATGGGATTAGCACAGATACGCAGTATTTT. As protein: CASSPRDGISTDTQYF.

A word on this clonotype: A read error may account for a junction end that differs from germline. CDR3 residues: CVSSQDKGVITFF. DNA for the CDR3: TGCGTCAGCAGCCAAGATAAGGGTGTAATTACGTTCTTC. The chain links TRBV4-1 to TRBJ2-1; D call uncertain. This CDR3 spans 13 amino acids. CDR1 and CDR2 from the germline V gene are MGHRA and YSYEKL.